Each of the 10 T cell receptor beta chains below was sequenced from the same sample in a study of T cells in Graves' hyperthyroidism and ophthalmopathy. The TCR beta CDR3 regions underwent amplification using RNA transcripts as the source. The TCR CDR3 was amplified in a first-round RT-PCR using the HTBI primer set. TCRdb independently ran MiXCR on the multiplex PCR reads; one entry per CDR3 protein. The table includes 530,000 or so distinct CDR3 sequences, 40% to 55% detected once. The sequenced sample was peripheral blood or thyroid tissue (not recorded which). These TCRs come from a woman between 18 and 30 years old with Graves' hyperthyroidism.

Many counts were recorded for this clonotype. The chain is built from TRBV7-9 and TRBJ1-2, with D possibly TRBD1 on 5 matching bases. The CDR3 length is 16 residues. CDR1 is SEHNR, CDR2 FQNEAQ, per germline (reference sequence). With 2 bases removed from V and 2 bases from J, the gap between germline ends came to 15 bases. The CDR3 bases are TGTGCCAGCAGCTTACTCTCAGGGAATTGGAACTATGGCTACACCTTC. It encodes CASSLLSGNWNYGYTF. Based on the CDR3 plus reference TRBV7-9 and TRBJ1-2, the full variable domain is DTGVSQNPRHKITKRGQNVTFRCDPISEHNRLYWYRQTLGQGPEFLTYFQNEAQLEKSRLLSDRFSAERPKGSFSTLEIQRTEQGDSAMYLCASSLLSGNWNYGYTFGSGTRLTVV.

This clonotype was detected a few times. The CDR3 nucleotides are TGTGCCACCTGCCGGGGCAGGGGCTACAATGAGCAGTTCTTC. As protein: CATCRGRGYNEQFF. The chain uses TRBV24-1 and TRBJ2-1; tentatively, D is TRBD1 (6 bases). The CDR3 spans 14 residues. V gave up 9 bases and J gave up 3 bases, with 14 bases separating them. Per germline, CDR1 KGHDR and CDR2 SFDVKD.

This clonotype has more than one count but fewer than ten. The chain combines TRBV18 with TRBJ1-5; TRBD1 matches at 12 bases. This CDR3 is 16 amino acids long. From germline, CDR1 is KGHSH and CDR2 LQKENI. V trimming: 3 bases; J trimming: 9 bases; junction bases outside the gene matches: 9. Here the CDR3 DNA reads TGTGCCAGCTCACCTATTGGGACAGGGGGCGGTGGGCCCCAGCATTTT. Residues: CASSPIGTGGGGPQHF.

This clonotype was counted a single time. The rearrangement uses TRBV7-9 and TRBJ1-1; the match to TRBD1 covers 7 bases. J gave up 11 bases and V 5 bases, and 14 bases lay outside the gene matches. The CDR3 extends over 14 amino acids. Germline values: CDR1 SEHNR, CDR2 FQNEAQ (reference sequence). This CDR3 is CASSRGQQSSGAFF. The CDR3 bases are TGTGCCAGCAGCCGGGGACAGCAGAGCTCTGGGGCTTTCTTT.

V and J are TRBV20-1 and TRBJ2-7; 7 nucleotides match TRBD2. The CDR3 runs to 14 residues. Trimming at V came to 2 bases and at J to 3 bases, leaving 7 bases not matched to a gene. Looked up from germline, CDR1 is DFQATT and CDR2 is SNEGSKA (reference sequence). The CDR3 DNA follows: TGCAGTGCTAGATCAGCGGGAACCCACTACGAGCAGTACTTC. Encoded protein: CSARSAGTHYEQYF.

The gene calls are TRBV15 and TRBJ1-4, with a weak D call TRBD1 (5 bases). V was pared by 8 bases and J by 10 bases, with 8 bases between. The germline gives CDR1 LNHNV, CDR2 YYDKDF (reference sequence). This CDR3 is 10 amino acids long. The CDR3 nucleotides read TGTGCCACCTACGGGGGAAAACTGTTTTTT. It yields the protein CATYGGKLFF.

This clonotype was counted at least ten times. The V and J genes are TRBV20-1 and TRBJ1-2; TRBD1 might be the D (6 bases). Germline assignment: CDR1 DFQATT and CDR2 SNEGSKA (reference sequence). V was shortened by 1 base and J by 6 bases, with 12 bases between the two germline ends. The length of the CDR3 is 13 residues. DNA of the CDR3: TGCAGTGCTAGAGTCGCAGGGGAAAATGGCTACACCTTC. Residues: CSARVAGENGYTF.

CDR3 DNA: TGTGCCAGCAGCCTTACAGGGGATAGTTATCAGCCCCAGCATTTT. This encodes CASSLTGDSYQPQHF. The chain joins TRBV2 to TRBJ1-5; 7 bases align to TRBD1. Unmatched junction bases numbered 10, after V lost 6 bases and J lost 5 bases. The CDR3 totals 15 residues. Per germline, CDR1 SNHLY and CDR2 FYNNEI.

This clonotype was recorded many times. The chain employs TRBV20-1 and TRBJ1-2, with 11 bases identical to TRBD1. The CDR3 covers 15 residues. Germline-derived CDR1 and CDR2 are DFQATT and SNEGSKA (reference sequence). Trimming cost V 6 bases and J 4 bases; bases outside gene matches: 10. The CDR3 sequence: CSALDRGLAAYGYTF. DNA for the CDR3: TGCAGTGCCCTGGACAGGGGGCTCGCGGCCTATGGCTACACCTTC.

Details on this clonotype: Because it lacks the conserved phenylalanine or tryptophan at the end, this CDR3 is likely a read error. The chain couples TRBV7-2 to TRBJ2-7; 10 bases align to TRBD2. With V trimmed by 2 bases and J by 7 bases, 2 bases remained unmatched. Germline values: CDR1 SGHTA, CDR2 FQGNSA. The CDR3 has 13 amino acids. CDR3 in amino acids: CASSLHSGREQYL. In DNA form, the CDR3 reads TGTGCCAGCAGCTTACATAGCGGGAGGGAGCAGTACCTC.